A selection of T cell receptor beta chains follows, all from one sample in a study of blood T cells in healthy people across ages. MiXCR was run by TCRdb on the 5' RACE reads, yielding one entry per CDR3 protein. The data show around 500,000 distinct CDR3 sequences, around 50% seen once. Source material: blood. These receptors all stem from an elderly man in good health. Both conserved end residues are part of each CDR3. Fields, in order: D gene, clone size, J gene, V gene, CDR3 DNA, CDR3 protein. A D gene is named only where the DNA matches it firmly. Clone size, where shown, is once, few, many, or a class for clones that have expanded.

D: .; size: few; J: TRBJ2-1; V: TRBV29-1; DNA: TGCAGCGTTGGGGGAGACGAGCAGTTCTTC; CDR3: CSVGGDEQFF
D: TRBD1; size: .; J: TRBJ2-1; V: TRBV10-3; DNA: TGTGCCATCAGTAGGACAGGGGGGATCAACACTGAGCAGTTCTTC; CDR3: CAISRTGGINTEQFF
D: .; size: few; J: TRBJ1-1; V: TRBV9; DNA: TGTGCCAGCAGCGTAGATGAGGGGAACACTGAAGCTTTCTTT; CDR3: CASSVDEGNTEAFF
D: .; size: .; J: TRBJ1-1; V: TRBV5-8; DNA: TGTGCCAGCAGCTCCGACAGGCGGCAGGAAGCTTTCTTT; CDR3: CASSSDRRQEAFF
D: TRBD1; size: .; J: TRBJ2-3; V: TRBV6-5; DNA: TGTGCCAGCAGGGACAGGGGGCGGATCACAGATACGCGGTATTTT; CDR3: CASRDRGRITDTRYF
D: .; size: once; J: TRBJ1-2; V: TRBV20-1; DNA: TGCAGTGCCCCGAACGGGCAGGGGATATACTATGGCTACACCTTC; CDR3: CSAPNGQGIYYGYTF
D: .; size: .; J: TRBJ2-7; V: TRBV7-2; DNA: TGTGCCAGCAGCCCCCGGAACAGGGTTCACGAGCAGTACTTC; CDR3: CASSPRNRVHEQYF
D: .; size: .; J: TRBJ2-5; V: TRBV6-2/TRBV6-3; DNA: TGTGCCAGCAACGGCCTCCGGGAGCAGTACTTC; CDR3: CASNGLREQYF
D: .; size: many; J: TRBJ2-7; V: TRBV4-3; DNA: TGCGCCAGCAGCGAAGTTTTTGGGCTCTACGAGCAGTACTTC; CDR3: CASSEVFGLYEQYF
D: .; size: .; J: TRBJ2-1; V: TRBV5-1; DNA: TGCGCCAGCAGCTTGTCACAGGGTTCCTCCTACAATGAGCAGTTCTTC; CDR3: CASSLSQGSSYNEQFF
D: .; size: .; J: TRBJ2-1; V: TRBV28; DNA: TGTGCCAGCAGTCCCGGGACCGCTGGGAACAATGAGCAGTTCTTC; CDR3: CASSPGTAGNNEQFF
D: .; size: .; J: TRBJ1-1; V: TRBV7-2; DNA: TGTGCCAGCAGCCCCCAGTTTCTTGAAGCTTTCTTT; CDR3: CASSPQFLEAFF
D: .; size: .; J: TRBJ2-6; V: TRBV7-2; DNA: TGTGCCAGCAGCGAGGGCGGTGGGGCCAACGTCCTGACTTTC; CDR3: CASSEGGGANVLTF
D: TRBD1; size: .; J: TRBJ2-7; V: TRBV7-2; DNA: TGTGCCAGCAGCTTAGGACCGACAGGGACGAGCAATGAGCAGTACTTC; CDR3: CASSLGPTGTSNEQYF
D: .; size: .; J: TRBJ1-2; V: TRBV7-2; DNA: TGTGCCAGCAGCTTATCGCCGGACCACTATGGCTACACCTTC; CDR3: CASSLSPDHYGYTF
D: TRBD1; size: .; J: TRBJ2-3; V: TRBV20-1; DNA: TGCAGTGCAAGCGCCGCGACAGGGCCCACAGATACGCAGTATTTT; CDR3: CSASAATGPTDTQYF
D: TRBD2; size: .; J: TRBJ2-1; V: TRBV5-1; DNA: TGCGCCAGCAGCTCCGAACCGACTAGCGGGGGGGCCAATGAGCAGTTCTTC; CDR3: CASSSEPTSGGANEQFF
D: TRBD2; size: .; J: TRBJ2-5; V: TRBV10-3; DNA: TGTGCCATCAGTGAGTCTGGCGGGGGTCAGGAGACCCAGTACTTC; CDR3: CAISESGGGQETQYF
D: .; size: once; J: TRBJ2-2; V: TRBV4-1; DNA: TGCGCCAGCAGCCAGCAGGGGATAGGCACCGGGGAGCTGTTTTTT; CDR3: CASSQQGIGTGELFF
D: .; size: .; J: TRBJ1-1; V: TRBV10-3; DNA: TGTGCCATCAGTGAGACAGGTTCGAACACTGAAGCTTTCTTT; CDR3: CAISETGSNTEAFF
D: TRBD2; size: few; J: TRBJ2-3; V: TRBV20-1; DNA: TGCAGTGCTAGCCTCTCCGCGGGAGTAGATACGCAGTATTTT; CDR3: CSASLSAGVDTQYF
D: .; size: once; J: TRBJ1-4; V: TRBV7-9; DNA: TGTGCCAGCGCCCGCGGGCGCAGCGAAAAACTGTTTTTT; CDR3: CASARGRSEKLFF
D: .; size: .; J: TRBJ2-7; V: TRBV29-1; DNA: TGCAGCGTTGTTACGTTTATCAATGAGCAGTACTTC; CDR3: CSVVTFINEQYF
D: TRBD2; size: once; J: TRBJ2-1; V: TRBV7-3; DNA: TGTGCCAGCAGCCCTCAACTAGCGGGGGACTTAAATGAGCAGTTCTTC; CDR3: CASSPQLAGDLNEQFF
D: .; size: .; J: TRBJ2-3; V: TRBV12-3/TRBV12-4; DNA: TGTGCCAGCAGTGCTGGGAGAGCGGAAAATACGCAGTATTTT; CDR3: CASSAGRAENTQYF
D: .; size: many; J: TRBJ2-1; V: TRBV6-5; DNA: TGTGCCAGCAGTTACAGCCAGCTCTACAATGAGCAGTTCTTC; CDR3: CASSYSQLYNEQFF
D: TRBD1; size: .; J: TRBJ2-7; V: TRBV11-2; DNA: TGTGCCAGCAGGAACGTGCGGACAGGGTTTCTCTACGAGCAGTACTTC; CDR3: CASRNVRTGFLYEQYF
D: TRBD1; size: .; J: TRBJ1-2; V: TRBV4-3; DNA: TGCGCCAGCAGCCCTCGGGGACAGGGCCTCCATGGCTACACCTTC; CDR3: CASSPRGQGLHGYTF
D: .; size: .; J: TRBJ2-1; V: TRBV7-2; DNA: TGTGCCAGCAGCGCTAGACTGGGGTACGAGCAGTTCTTC; CDR3: CASSARLGYEQFF
D: .; size: .; J: TRBJ2-5; V: TRBV15; DNA: TGTGCCACCAGCAGAGATTATGCGGGTGTCGGAGAGACCCAGTACTTC; CDR3: CATSRDYAGVGETQYF
D: .; size: .; J: TRBJ1-1; V: TRBV4-1; DNA: TGCGCCAGCAGCCATGTCACCCACCTGAACACTGAAGCTTTCTTT; CDR3: CASSHVTHLNTEAFF
D: TRBD1; size: .; J: TRBJ1-4; V: TRBV5-1; DNA: TGCGCCAGCAGCGATGGACAGGGTGATGAAAAACTGTTTTTT; CDR3: CASSDGQGDEKLFF
D: .; size: few; J: TRBJ1-1; V: TRBV29-1; DNA: TGCAGCGTTCGGATCTACTCGGCTGAAGCTTTCTTT; CDR3: CSVRIYSAEAFF
D: .; size: .; J: TRBJ1-2; V: TRBV4-3; DNA: TGCGCCAGCAGCCTTTTACAGGGCCGAGCTAACTATGGCTACACCTTC; CDR3: CASSLLQGRANYGYTF
D: .; size: many; J: TRBJ1-1; V: TRBV6-5; DNA: TGTGCCAGCAGTTATCTCGGGGAGGTCGACACTGAAGCTTTCTTT; CDR3: CASSYLGEVDTEAFF
D: TRBD2; size: .; J: TRBJ2-2; V: TRBV20-1; DNA: TGCAGTGCTAGAGATCGGCTAGCGGGTAACACCGGGGAGCTGTTTTTT; CDR3: CSARDRLAGNTGELFF
D: .; size: once; J: TRBJ1-1; V: TRBV7-8; DNA: TGTGCCAGCAGCTTAAACGGGGAGTACATGAACACTGAAGCTTTCTTT; CDR3: CASSLNGEYMNTEAFF
D: .; size: many; J: TRBJ2-7; V: TRBV20-1; DNA: TGCAGTGCTTTGAAGACTGACTCCTACGAGCAGTACTTC; CDR3: CSALKTDSYEQYF
D: .; size: few; J: TRBJ1-6; V: TRBV6-5; DNA: TGTGCCAGCCAGCGCCCGGGAGCGGACTCACCCCTCCACTTT; CDR3: CASQRPGADSPLHF
D: .; size: few; J: TRBJ2-1; V: TRBV20-1; DNA: TGCAGTGCTAGAGAGTCAAGGCGGAATGAGCAGTTCTTC; CDR3: CSARESRRNEQFF
D: .; size: .; J: TRBJ2-5; V: TRBV4-2; DNA: TGTGCCAGCAGCCAAGAGGCGCGGGTGGAGACCCAGTACTTC; CDR3: CASSQEARVETQYF
D: TRBD2; size: .; J: TRBJ2-1; V: TRBV10-3; DNA: TGTGCCATCAGTGAGTCGGGCGGGAGCTTAAATGAGCAGTTCTTC; CDR3: CAISESGGSLNEQFF
D: .; size: .; J: TRBJ1-4; V: TRBV7-9; DNA: TGTGCCAGCAGCTTCCCCGGGGGAAAACTGTTTTTT; CDR3: CASSFPGGKLFF
D: TRBD1; size: .; J: TRBJ1-4; V: TRBV6-6; DNA: TGTGCCAGCAGTTACAAGGACAGGGCGCCTGAAAAACTGTTTTTT; CDR3: CASSYKDRAPEKLFF
D: .; size: few; J: TRBJ2-5; V: TRBV7-6; DNA: TGTGCCAGCAGCTTAGGGATCGGTCGAGGGGGAGAGACCCAGTACTTC; CDR3: CASSLGIGRGGETQYF
D: .; size: few; J: TRBJ2-3; V: TRBV20-1; DNA: TGCAGTGCTAGATCTATCAAGTTACGGACAGATACGCAGTATTTT; CDR3: CSARSIKLRTDTQYF
D: TRBD1; size: .; J: TRBJ2-1; V: TRBV5-1; DNA: TGCGCCAGCAGCTTGGAGGACAGGGCCCGCAATAAGCAGTTCTTC; CDR3: CASSLEDRARNKQFF
D: .; size: .; J: TRBJ1-4; V: TRBV6-5; DNA: TGTGCCAGCAGTTACGCTTGGGGGGCCCGAGCAACTAATGAAAAACTGTTTTTT; CDR3: CASSYAWGARATNEKLFF
D: TRBD1; size: .; J: TRBJ2-7; V: TRBV18; DNA: TGTGCCAGCTCACCAACCCCGGGACAGGGGACCTACGAGCAGTACTTC; CDR3: CASSPTPGQGTYEQYF
D: TRBD1; size: .; J: TRBJ2-5; V: TRBV18; DNA: TGTGCCAGCTCACGACAGGGGAGGGAGACCCAGTACTTC; CDR3: CASSRQGRETQYF
D: .; size: many; J: TRBJ1-1; V: TRBV6-6; DNA: TGTGCCACCATAAGTCGTTCTGGCACTGAAGCTTTCTTT; CDR3: CATISRSGTEAFF
D: .; size: .; J: TRBJ1-5; V: TRBV10-3; DNA: TGTGCCATCAGCACCGGGGACAATCAGCCCCAGCATTTT; CDR3: CAISTGDNQPQHF
D: .; size: .; J: TRBJ2-1; V: TRBV4-2; DNA: TGTGCCAGCAGCCAAGAACGGCCCTCGGACGAGCAGTTCTTC; CDR3: CASSQERPSDEQFF
D: .; size: few; J: TRBJ2-7; V: TRBV20-1; DNA: TGCAGTGCTAGCCCAGGACAGTACGAGCAGTACTTC; CDR3: CSASPGQYEQYF
D: .; size: few; J: TRBJ1-2; V: TRBV4-3; DNA: TGCGCCAGCAGCCAAGATCAGGGGTCCTATGGCTACACCTTC; CDR3: CASSQDQGSYGYTF
D: .; size: .; J: TRBJ2-3; V: TRBV24-1; DNA: TGTGCCACCAGTGACAGACCATCCCACGGTAGCACAGATACGCAGTATTTT; CDR3: CATSDRPSHGSTDTQYF
D: .; size: .; J: TRBJ2-7; V: TRBV7-2; DNA: TGTGCCAGCAGCCTTGGGCCGACAGGGGAGGGCTACGAGCAGTACTTC; CDR3: CASSLGPTGEGYEQYF